This T cell receptor (beta chain) was captured by sequencing in a study of T cells in Graves' hyperthyroidism and ophthalmopathy. Using RNA transcripts as the source, TCR beta CDR3 regions were amplified. The HTBI primer set served for first-round RT-PCR of the TCR CDR3. A single record per CDR3 protein comes from TCRdb applying MiXCR to the multiplex PCR reads. This table has more than 500,000 distinct CDR3 sequences, 12% to 15% appearing once. About this clonotype: Its antigen remains unknown. This clone may be a read error of a much larger clone one base away.

In germline, CDR1 is LGHDT, CDR2 YNNKEL (reference sequence). The CDR3 is made up of 15 amino acids. Trimming pared 4 bases from V and 6 bases from J, leaving 16 bases between. General study findings and limits: The blood repertoire included most of the expanded thyroid clonotypes above 0.001.

The receptor's source is a woman aged 40 to 50 with Graves' hyperthyroidism. V is TRBV3-1 and J is TRBJ2-1, with TRBD2 as a possible D gene (6 bases). The sample taken for sequencing was blood. The CDR3 bases are TGTGCCAGCAGCCGAGGGACTCCGTCTCCCAATGAGCAGTTCTTC. Encoded protein: CASSRGTPSPNEQFF.